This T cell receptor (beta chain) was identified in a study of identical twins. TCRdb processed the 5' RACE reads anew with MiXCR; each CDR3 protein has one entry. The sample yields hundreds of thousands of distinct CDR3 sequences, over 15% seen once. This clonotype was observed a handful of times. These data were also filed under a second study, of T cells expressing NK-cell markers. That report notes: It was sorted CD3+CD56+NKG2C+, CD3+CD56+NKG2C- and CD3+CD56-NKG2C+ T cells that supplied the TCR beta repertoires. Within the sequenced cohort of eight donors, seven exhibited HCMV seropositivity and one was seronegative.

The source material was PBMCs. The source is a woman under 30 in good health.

The CDR3 DNA reads as TGCAGTGCCGAGGGATTCGGTACCACAGATACGCAGTATTTT. Its translation is CSAEGFGTTDTQYF. The gene calls are TRBV20-1 and TRBJ2-3; possible D gene TRBD2, 5 bases. The germline gives CDR1 DFQATT, CDR2 SNEGSKA (reference sequence). The length of the CDR3 is 14 residues. V was clipped by 6 bases and J by 2 bases, with 15 bases between them.